The table lists the clone carrying this T cell receptor (beta chain) with a few counts. TCRdb recomputed calls from the 5' RACE reads with MiXCR, one row per CDR3 protein. This table has 310,000 or so distinct CDR3 sequences, around 7.3% appearing once. This CDR3 contains 13 residues. Germline V gene data show CDR1 as MNHEY and CDR2 as SVGEGT. V lost 9 bases to trimming and J lost 3 bases, with 14 bases between them. This record comes from a study of T cells after yellow fever vaccination. Study details: Preparation used SMART-Seq v4 Ultra Low Input for the low-cell-number fractions.

The sequences come from PBMCs, collected roughly 47 days after the first yellow fever vaccination. This TCR was sampled from a man between 18 and 29 years old who received the YFV17D yellow fever vaccine. The rearrangement joins TRBV6-2 or TRBV6-3 to TRBJ1-1, with no clear D. CDR3 DNA: TGTGCCAGTACCCCGACACTTTACACTGAAGCTTTCTTT. Residues: CASTPTLYTEAFF.